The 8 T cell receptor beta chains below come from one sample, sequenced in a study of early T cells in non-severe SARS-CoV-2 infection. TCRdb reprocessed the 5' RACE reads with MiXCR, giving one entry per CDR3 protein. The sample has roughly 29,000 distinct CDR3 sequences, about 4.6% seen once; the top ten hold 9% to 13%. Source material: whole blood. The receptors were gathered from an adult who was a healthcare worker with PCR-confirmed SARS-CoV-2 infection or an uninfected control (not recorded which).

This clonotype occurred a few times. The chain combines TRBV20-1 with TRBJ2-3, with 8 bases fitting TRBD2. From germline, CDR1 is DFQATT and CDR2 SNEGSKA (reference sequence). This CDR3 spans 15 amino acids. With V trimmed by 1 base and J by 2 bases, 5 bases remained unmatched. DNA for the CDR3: TGCAGTGCTAGAGGATTACTAGCGGACACAGATACGCAGTATTTT. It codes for CSARGLLADTDTQYF.

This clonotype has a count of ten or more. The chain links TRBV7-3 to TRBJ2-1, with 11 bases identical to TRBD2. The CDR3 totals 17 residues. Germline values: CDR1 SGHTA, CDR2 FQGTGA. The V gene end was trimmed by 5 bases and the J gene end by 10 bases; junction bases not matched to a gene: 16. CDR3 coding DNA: TGTGCCAGCAGCCCCCAGTCCGGGACTAGCGGAAGGGAGGAGCAGTTCTTC. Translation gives CASSPQSGTSGREEQFF.

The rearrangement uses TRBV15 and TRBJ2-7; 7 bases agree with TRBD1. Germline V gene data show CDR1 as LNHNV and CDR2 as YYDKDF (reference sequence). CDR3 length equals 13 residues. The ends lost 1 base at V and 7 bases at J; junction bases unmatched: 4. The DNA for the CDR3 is TGTGCCACCAGCAGAGCTGGACAGGTAGAGCAGTACTTC. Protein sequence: CATSRAGQVEQYF.

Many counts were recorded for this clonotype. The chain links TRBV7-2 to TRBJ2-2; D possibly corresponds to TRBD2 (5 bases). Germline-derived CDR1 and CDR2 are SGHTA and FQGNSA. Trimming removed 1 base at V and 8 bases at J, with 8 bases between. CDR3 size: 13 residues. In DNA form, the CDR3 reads TGTGCCAGCAGCTTAGTAGCGACTGGGGAGCTGTTTTTT. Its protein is CASSLVATGELFF.

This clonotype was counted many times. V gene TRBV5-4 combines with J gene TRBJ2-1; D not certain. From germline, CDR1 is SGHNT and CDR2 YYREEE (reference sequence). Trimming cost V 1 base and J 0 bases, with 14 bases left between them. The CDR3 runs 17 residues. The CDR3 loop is CASSLYVTRSSYNEQFF. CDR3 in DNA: TGTGCCAGCAGCTTGTACGTAACTCGGAGCTCCTACAATGAGCAGTTCTTC.

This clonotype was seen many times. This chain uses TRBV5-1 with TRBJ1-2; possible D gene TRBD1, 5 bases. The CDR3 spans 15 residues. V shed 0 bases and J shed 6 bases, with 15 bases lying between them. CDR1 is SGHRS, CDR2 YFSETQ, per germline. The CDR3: CASSLVAGSNNGYTF. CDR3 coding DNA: TGCGCCAGCAGCTTGGTTGCAGGGAGTAATAATGGCTACACCTTC.

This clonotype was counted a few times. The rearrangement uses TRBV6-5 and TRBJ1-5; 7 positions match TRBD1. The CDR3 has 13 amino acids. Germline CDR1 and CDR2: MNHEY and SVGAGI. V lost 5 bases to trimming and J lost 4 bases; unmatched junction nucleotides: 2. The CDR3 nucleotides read TGTGCCAGCAGTGCCAGGGGGAATCAGCCCCAGCATTTT. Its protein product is CASSARGNQPQHF.

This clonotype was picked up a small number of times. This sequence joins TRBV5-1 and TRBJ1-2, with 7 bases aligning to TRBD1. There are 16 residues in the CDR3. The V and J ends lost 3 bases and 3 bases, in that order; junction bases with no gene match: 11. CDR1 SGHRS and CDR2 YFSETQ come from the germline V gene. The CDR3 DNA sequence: TGCGCCAGCAGCTCGTCGACAGGGAAGGGAGACTATGGCTACACCTTC. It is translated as CASSSSTGKGDYGYTF.